The subject of this entry is one TCR beta chain. Its specific antigen is unknown. The record has no base qualities; no much larger clone is one base away. Via the germline V gene, CDR1 is MNHEY and CDR2 SVGAGI. The V and J ends are trimmed by 6 bases and 4 bases, leaving 13 bases between them. The CDR3 holds 13 amino acids from the cysteine to the phenylalanine. The entry retains the CDR3 DNA only, 39 bases that are in frame from base 1. This sample is drawn from a study of blood T cell repertoires in COVID-19 (dated by TCRdb to 2020 to 2021). Background for the entire study: Samples covering the acute and convalescent phases of COVID-19 were provided by collaborators in the United States, Italy and Spain. Nearly every sample came with metadata listing a de-identified subject ID, COVID-19 status, age in years and sex. Where available, HLA class I and class II types were taken from metadata supplied by the sample provider and were not determined by assay-based typing. Deeply sampled blood TCRbeta repertoires from subjects exposed to, actively infected with, or recovered from COVID-19 were included in the dataset. The prospective study material was composed of cDNA or gDNA derived from T cells, B-cell-depleted T cells, or PBMCs. The samples were drawn from two sources: the first 160 participants of the ongoing ImmuneRACE study, and 1,200 or so subjects contributed by 6 global collaborators. The repertoires were made available in a free public database intended to serve as a resource for research on the immune response to SARS-CoV-2. What the authors observed across the whole study: The quantity of clinical and demographic metadata differed by source and by participant and was supplied without curation.

Each collaborating institution followed its own protocols to collect whole blood in K2EDTA tubes. Collaborator samples were shipped for TCRbeta analysis as frozen whole blood, isolated PBMCs, or DNA extracted from either sample type. TCRbeta CDR3 regions were amplified from genomic DNA by means of the immunoSEQ Assay, a bias-controlled multiplex PCR. The authors' pipeline ran thus. The number of nucleated cells in each sample was estimated from the amplification of reference gene primers within the assay. To quantify the absolute abundance of each unique TCRbeta CDR3 rearrangement, sequence reads were collapsed and filtered. For each sample, productive Simpson clonality was calculated by taking the square root of Simpson's diversity index across productive rearrangements. TCRdb mirrors the immuneACCESS table, restricted to in-frame sequences. Some clones are absent from its copies; in checked studies, under half trace to an unresolved V gene, and the reason for the others is unknown. The V and J calls and clone size come from that table; D and trimming were worked out from the DNA. A total of about 240,000 clones appear in this sample, roughly 82% of them only once. The top ten clonotypes cover about 4.5% of the sample.

Sequencing was carried out using peripheral blood. This chain joins TRBV6-5 to TRBJ2-7, and possibly TRBD1, on 5 matching bases. The TCR was taken from a woman in her sixties or seventies with acute or convalescent COVID-19. The nucleotides are TGTGCCAGCAGAGCACCAGGACAATACGAGCAGTACTTC. It is translated as CASRAPGQYEQYF.